These T cell receptor beta chains were read from a single sample in a study of Ad26.COV2.S vaccination and SARS-CoV-2 variants. This table comes from immunoSEQ multiplex PCR, and its TCRdb copy is limited to in-frame clones, with some not included. The sample consists of about 98,000 clones, about 78% of them appearing once. The specimen comprised peripheral blood, sampled after recovery from COVID-19. All receptors derive from a human donor who had recovered from COVID-19. Both conserved end residues are part of each CDR3. D genes are given only for firm matches. Clone size, where shown, is once, few, many, or a class for clones that have expanded.

D: NA; V: TRBV18; size: NA; J: TRBJ1-6; DNA: TGTGCCAGCTCACCTCGGGCCGAATATAGTAATTCACCCCTCCACTTT; CDR3: CASSPRAEYSNSPLHF
D: TRBD2; V: TRBV7-2; size: NA; J: TRBJ2-7; DNA: TGTGCCAGCAGCTTAACTAGCGGGGGGCGGTACGAGCAGTACTTC; CDR3: CASSLTSGGRYEQYF
D: NA; V: TRBV7-2; size: NA; J: TRBJ2-5; DNA: TGTGCCAGCAGCTTGGACTTCCAAGAGACCCAGTACTTC; CDR3: CASSLDFQETQYF
D: NA; V: TRBV10-3; size: NA; J: TRBJ1-4; DNA: TGTGCCATCAGTGACCACGCCGAAGGAGTTGAAAAACTGTTTTTT; CDR3: CAISDHAEGVEKLFF
D: TRBD2; V: TRBV10-1; size: NA; J: TRBJ2-3; DNA: TGCGCCAGCAGTCCTAGCGGGGAGACGGAGGATACGCAGTATTTT; CDR3: CASSPSGETEDTQYF
D: NA; V: TRBV2; size: NA; J: TRBJ2-3; DNA: TGTGCCAGCAGTGAATACCCACCAAGCACAGATACGCAGTATTTT; CDR3: CASSEYPPSTDTQYF
D: TRBD2; V: TRBV5-4; size: NA; J: TRBJ2-3; DNA: TGTGCCAGCAGCTCCGACGGGGGGGGCACAGATACGCAGTATTTT; CDR3: CASSSDGGGTDTQYF
D: NA; V: TRBV28; size: NA; J: TRBJ2-6; DNA: TGTGCCAGCAGTTTAGCTGGGGCCAACGTCCTGACTTTC; CDR3: CASSLAGANVLTF
D: TRBD1; V: TRBV5-1; size: NA; J: TRBJ2-3; DNA: TGCGCCAGCAGCTACTACGGGACAGCCTCCGATTTCACAGATACGCAGTATTTT; CDR3: CASSYYGTASDFTDTQYF
D: TRBD1; V: TRBV6-5; size: NA; J: TRBJ1-2; DNA: TGTGCCAGCTCAGGGGGGAACAGGGGGTACTATGGCTACACCTTC; CDR3: CASSGGNRGYYGYTF
D: TRBD2; V: TRBV12-5; size: NA; J: TRBJ2-7; DNA: TGTGCTAGTGGTAATACTAGCGGGGGGGACTACGAGCAGTACTTC; CDR3: CASGNTSGGDYEQYF
D: NA; V: TRBV6-2/TRBV6-3; size: NA; J: TRBJ2-3; DNA: TGTGCCAGCAGCCATCCAGAAGCATCAGATACGCAGTATTTT; CDR3: CASSHPEASDTQYF
D: NA; V: TRBV30; size: once; J: TRBJ1-6; DNA: TGTGCCTGGAGTGGTGGGGAACGTAGTAATTCACCCCTCCACTTT; CDR3: CAWSGGERSNSPLHF
D: NA; V: TRBV5-1; size: NA; J: TRBJ2-2; DNA: TGCGCCAGCAGCTTGGATGTAGGCCCCGGGGAGCTGTTTTTT; CDR3: CASSLDVGPGELFF
D: NA; V: TRBV3-1/TRBV3-2; size: NA; J: TRBJ1-6; DNA: TGTGCCAGCAGGCCCGTCGGTAGGGATTCACCCCTCCACTTT; CDR3: CASRPVGRDSPLHF
D: NA; V: TRBV25-1; size: NA; J: TRBJ2-1; DNA: TGTGCCAGCAGCTCGGTAGGGCGAAATGAGCAGTTCTTC; CDR3: CASSSVGRNEQFF
D: TRBD2; V: TRBV5-1; size: once; J: TRBJ2-7; DNA: TGCGCCAGCAGTTATGCCTGGGGGGGCTCCTACGAGCAGTACTTC; CDR3: CASSYAWGGSYEQYF
D: TRBD1; V: TRBV18; size: once; J: TRBJ1-3; DNA: TGTGCCAGCGCCCGGGACAGGGACTCTGGAAACACCATATATTTT; CDR3: CASARDRDSGNTIYF
D: NA; V: TRBV5-1; size: NA; J: TRBJ1-2; DNA: TGCGCCAGCAGCTTGGGTTTAATTGAGGTTAACTATGGCTACACCTTC; CDR3: CASSLGLIEVNYGYTF
D: NA; V: TRBV5-4; size: NA; J: TRBJ2-2; DNA: TGTGCCAGCAGCTTGGCCACTCTACGGAACACCGGGGAGCTGTTTTTT; CDR3: CASSLATLRNTGELFF
D: TRBD1; V: TRBV6-2/TRBV6-3; size: NA; J: TRBJ1-4; DNA: TGTGCCAGCAGTTACTTCGGGACAGGGGGCTCCAATGAAAAACTGTTTTTT; CDR3: CASSYFGTGGSNEKLFF
D: TRBD1; V: TRBV6-5; size: NA; J: TRBJ2-1; DNA: TGTGCCAGCGGGCGGGACAGGGGTTTCGATGAGCAGTTCTTC; CDR3: CASGRDRGFDEQFF
D: NA; V: TRBV7-9; size: NA; J: TRBJ2-3; DNA: TGTGCCAGCAGGCCGTTAGGGGGGAGGAGCACAGATACGCAGTATTTT; CDR3: CASRPLGGRSTDTQYF
D: NA; V: TRBV5-3; size: NA; J: TRBJ2-2; DNA: TGTGCCAGAAGCCTGAGGCTTACACAGAACACCGGGGAGCTGTTTTTT; CDR3: CARSLRLTQNTGELFF
D: NA; V: TRBV6-5; size: NA; J: TRBJ2-3; DNA: TGTGCCGGAAGAACAGGCCCGACCACAGATACGCAGTATTTT; CDR3: CAGRTGPTTDTQYF
D: NA; V: TRBV28; size: NA; J: TRBJ2-7; DNA: TGTGCCAGCAATAGGGCCTCACTCCCTTACGAGCAGTACTTC; CDR3: CASNRASLPYEQYF
D: TRBD1; V: TRBV11-3; size: NA; J: TRBJ2-1; DNA: TGTGCCAGCAGCCCTGGACAGGCCCACTACAATGAGCAGTTCTTC; CDR3: CASSPGQAHYNEQFF
D: NA; V: TRBV7-6; size: NA; J: TRBJ2-3; DNA: TGTGCCAGCAGCTTAGTAGGGGGAGGCACAGATACGCAGTATTTT; CDR3: CASSLVGGGTDTQYF
D: NA; V: TRBV29-1; size: NA; J: TRBJ2-7; DNA: TGCAGCGTTGTGGGCTACGAGCAGTACTTC; CDR3: CSVVGYEQYF
D: NA; V: TRBV5-1; size: NA; J: TRBJ2-6; DNA: TGCGCCAGCAGGCCGACAGCTGGGGCCAACGTCCTGACTTTC; CDR3: CASRPTAGANVLTF
D: NA; V: TRBV19; size: NA; J: TRBJ2-2; DNA: TGTGCCAGTAGGGGGCAAGGGAACACCGGGGAGCTGTTTTTT; CDR3: CASRGQGNTGELFF
D: NA; V: TRBV9; size: NA; J: TRBJ1-2; DNA: TGTGCCAGCAGGGACGGGGGGAACCAGAATGGATATGGCTACACCTTC; CDR3: CASRDGGNQNGYGYTF